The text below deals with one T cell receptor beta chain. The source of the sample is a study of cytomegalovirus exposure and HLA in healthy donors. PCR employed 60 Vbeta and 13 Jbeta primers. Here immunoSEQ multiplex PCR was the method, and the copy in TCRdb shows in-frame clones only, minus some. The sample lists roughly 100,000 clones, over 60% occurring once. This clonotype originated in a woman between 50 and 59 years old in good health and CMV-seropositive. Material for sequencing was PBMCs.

The CDR3 reads CASSQIWDRIYGYTF. DNA for the CDR3: TGTGCCAGCAGCCAGATTTGGGACAGGATTTATGGCTACACCTTC. V is TRBV7-2 and J is TRBJ1-2; 8 nucleotides match TRBD1. Germline CDR1 SGHTA, CDR2 FQGNSA. The CDR3 consists of 15 residues. The trim removed 5 bases at V and 5 bases at J, leaving 10 bases unmatched. Full variable domain (outside the CDR3, taken from reference TRBV7-2 and TRBJ1-2): GAGVSQSPSNKVTEKGKDVELRCDPISGHTALYWYRQSLGQGLEFLIYFQGNSAPDKSGLPSDRFSAERTGGSVSTLTIQRTQQEDSAVYLCASSQIWDRIYGYTFGSGTRLTVV.